Listed below are T cell receptor beta chains from one sample, sequenced in a study of control samples from healthy donors and cancer patients. Clones were read by immunoSEQ multiplex PCR, and TCRdb kept only the in-frame ones, dropping some. The data contain almost 85,000 clones, around 83% of them seen just once; the ten biggest clones take up 11%. The sample consisted of PBMCs. Receptor source: a man aged 55 to 70 with head and neck cancer. CDR3s include the opening cysteine and the closing phenylalanine or tryptophan. Each record gives: clone size, V gene, CDR3 protein. Not every row has a clone size; where given, it reads once, few, many or a size class.

size: .; V: TRBV29-1; CDR3: CSVEDNRRWNEQYF
size: .; V: TRBV19; CDR3: CASSHLRGPSNQPQHF
size: .; V: TRBV27; CDR3: CASTLRPGSYGYTF
size: .; V: TRBV6-6; CDR3: CASSYSTLGDQPQHF
size: few; V: TRBV4-1; CDR3: CASSRGLMQETQYF
size: .; V: TRBV5-4; CDR3: CASSPGGGRGDNEQFF
size: once; V: TRBV10-1; CDR3: CASSEGDFMSGNTIYF
size: .; V: TRBV28; CDR3: CASSLPLGGYSNQPQHF
size: .; V: TRBV9; CDR3: CASSVGYSGNTIYF
size: .; V: TRBV6-1; CDR3: CASSEQVKNSPLHF
size: few; V: TRBV7-9; CDR3: CASSPPRRYEQYF
size: .; V: TRBV12-5; CDR3: CASYPDRTGELFF
size: .; V: TRBV27; CDR3: CASRNTGGQGRYHSYNEQFF
size: few; V: TRBV29-1; CDR3: CSVADGKNTEAFF
size: .; V: TRBV6-6; CDR3: CASEGNTIYF
size: .; V: TRBV3-1/TRBV3-2; CDR3: CASSFTGGEDRAFF
size: .; V: TRBV19; CDR3: CASSLLLLRQPQHF
size: once; V: TRBV19; CDR3: CASSWTSGRSYNEQFF
size: .; V: TRBV7-9; CDR3: CASSSTSASQPQHF